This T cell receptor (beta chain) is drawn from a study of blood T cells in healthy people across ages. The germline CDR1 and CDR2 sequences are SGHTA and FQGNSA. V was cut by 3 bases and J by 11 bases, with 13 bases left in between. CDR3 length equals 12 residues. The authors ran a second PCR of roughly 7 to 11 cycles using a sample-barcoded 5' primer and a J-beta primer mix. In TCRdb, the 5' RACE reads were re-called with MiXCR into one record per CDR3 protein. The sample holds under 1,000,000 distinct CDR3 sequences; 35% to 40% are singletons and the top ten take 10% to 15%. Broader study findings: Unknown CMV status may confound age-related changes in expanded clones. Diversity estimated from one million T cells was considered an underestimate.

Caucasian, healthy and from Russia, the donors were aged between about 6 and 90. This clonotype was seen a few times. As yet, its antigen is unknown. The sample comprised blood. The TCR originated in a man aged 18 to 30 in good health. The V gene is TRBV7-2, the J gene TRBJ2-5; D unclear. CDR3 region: CASSFEYNEQYF. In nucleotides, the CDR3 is TGTGCCAGCAGCTTCGAATACAATGAGCAGTACTTC. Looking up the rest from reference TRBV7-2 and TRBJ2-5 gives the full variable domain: GAGVSQSPSNKVTEKGKDVELRCDPISGHTALYWYRQSLGQGLEFLIYFQGNSAPDKSGLPSDRFSAERTGGSVSTLTIQRTQQEDSAVYLCASSFEYNEQYFGPGTRLLVL.